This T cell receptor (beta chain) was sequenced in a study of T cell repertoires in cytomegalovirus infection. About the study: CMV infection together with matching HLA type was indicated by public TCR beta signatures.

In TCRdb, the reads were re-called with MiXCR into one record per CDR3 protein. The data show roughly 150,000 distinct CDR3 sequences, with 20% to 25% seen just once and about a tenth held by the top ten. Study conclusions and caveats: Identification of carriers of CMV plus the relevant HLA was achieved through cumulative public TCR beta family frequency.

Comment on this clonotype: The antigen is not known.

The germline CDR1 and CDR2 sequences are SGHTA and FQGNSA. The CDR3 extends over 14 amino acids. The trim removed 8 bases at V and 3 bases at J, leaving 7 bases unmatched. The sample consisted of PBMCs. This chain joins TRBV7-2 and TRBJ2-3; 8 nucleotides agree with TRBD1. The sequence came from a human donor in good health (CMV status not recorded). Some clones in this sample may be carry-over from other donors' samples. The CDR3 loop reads CASVTGGATDTQYF. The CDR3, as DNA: TGTGCCAGCGTCACAGGGGGTGCAACAGATACGCAGTATTTT.